The 29 T cell receptor beta chains in this list originate from one sample, sequenced in a study of cytomegalovirus exposure and HLA in healthy donors. Use of 60 Vbeta and 13 Jbeta primers characterized the PCR. Data came from immunoSEQ multiplex PCR; TCRdb stores just in-frame clones and leaves some out. The sample yields 110,000 or so clones, about two thirds seen once. Sequenced material: PBMCs. The receptors stem from a woman in her 70s in good health and CMV-seropositive.

V gene TRBV6-6 combines with J gene TRBJ1-2, with D possibly TRBD1 on 5 matching bases. The CDR3 loop spans 15 amino acids. V lost 7 bases and J 0 bases, leaving 15 bases between the germline ends. Per germline, CDR1 MNHNY and CDR2 SVGAGI (reference sequence). CDR3 in DNA: TGTGCCAGCAACTTCGGGGGAACCGCTAACTATGGCTACACCTTC. It yields the protein CASNFGGTANYGYTF.

This clone was counted between two and nine times. The chain couples TRBV19 to TRBJ1-1, with TRBD1 identical over 9 bases. The V segment lost 1 base and the J segment 4 bases; nucleotides outside the gene matches: 7. The CDR3 is made up of 16 amino acids. CDR1 and CDR2 from the germline V gene are LNHDA and SQIVND (reference sequence). The DNA for the CDR3 is TGTGCCAGTAGTATAGTGGGACAGGGAATGGTCACTGAAGCTTTCTTT. This gives the protein CASSIVGQGMVTEAFF.

V is TRBV18 and J is TRBJ1-1; TRBD1 matches 7 bases. The CDR3 is 15 residues long. Germline CDR1 and CDR2: KGHSH and LQKENI. V was clipped by 3 bases and J by 5 bases; unmatched bases: 9. CDR3 DNA sequence: TGTGCCAGCTCACCGCTAGGGGACAGCGAGACTGAAGCTTTCTTT. Protein product: CASSPLGDSETEAFF.

The chain joins TRBV4-3 to TRBJ1-2, with D perhaps TRBD1 (5 bases). The CDR3 spans 13 residues. Germline assignment: CDR1 LGHNA and CDR2 YSLEER. V shed 0 bases and J shed 4 bases, with 6 bases lying between them. CDR3 nucleotide sequence: TGCGCCAGCAGCCAAGAGGGGCCCTATGGCTACACCTTC. Its protein is CASSQEGPYGYTF.

This chain joins TRBV10-1 and TRBJ2-1; perhaps TRBD1 as D (6 bases). The germline V and J ends were trimmed by 9 bases and 3 bases, with 12 bases remaining between them. CDR3 length: 13 amino acids. The V gene's germline CDR1 is WNHNN and CDR2 SYGVQD (reference sequence). The CDR3 nucleotides are TGCGCCAGTCAGGGGATCAACTACAATGAGCAGTTCTTC. Translating gives CASQGINYNEQFF.

This chain joins TRBV7-8 and TRBJ1-1; 7 bases line up with TRBD1. V shed 10 bases and J 0 bases; nucleotides not matched to a gene: 5. CDR3 size: 13 residues. Germline CDR1 SGHVS, CDR2 FQNEAQ. The CDR3 coding sequence is TGTGCCACTCAGGGGGGCGTGAACACTGAAGCTTTCTTT. The encoded protein is CATQGGVNTEAFF.

Only one count was recorded for this clone. The gene calls are TRBV27 and TRBJ2-5, with TRBD1 identical over 7 bases. Losses at the gene ends were 3 bases for V and 4 bases for J; bases not matched to a gene: 2. Looked up from germline, CDR1 is MNHEY and CDR2 is SMNVEV (reference sequence). The CDR3 loop spans 13 amino acids. CDR3 protein: CASSFRQGETQYF. In DNA, the CDR3 is TGTGCCAGCAGTTTCCGACAGGGAGAGACCCAGTACTTC.

The chain has TRBV5-1 and TRBJ2-7, with 7 bases aligning to TRBD1. V shed 0 bases, J shed 4 bases, and the junction held 4 bases outside the gene matches. The CDR3 is 14 residues long. Germline lookup yields CDR1 SGHRS and CDR2 YFSETQ. This CDR3 is CASSLDRGRYEQYF. The CDR3 bases are TGCGCCAGCAGCTTGGACAGGGGAAGATACGAGCAGTACTTC.

The chain employs TRBV30 and TRBJ1-2; 9 positions match TRBD1. Germline values: CDR1 GTSNPN, CDR2 SVGIG (reference sequence). The CDR3 covers 16 residues. With V trimmed by 3 bases and J by 2 bases, 10 bases remained unmatched. CDR3 DNA: TGTGCCTGGAGCGTTCCCGGGACAGGGAGAAACTATGGCTACACCTTC. Translating gives CAWSVPGTGRNYGYTF.

This rearrangement joins TRBV9 to TRBJ2-2; D might be TRBD1 (5 bases). V shed 0 bases and J shed 0 bases, with 12 bases lying between them. The germline CDR1 and CDR2 sequences are SGDLS and YYNGEE. This CDR3 region has 17 residues. The CDR3 DNA reads TGTGCCAGCAGCGTAGGATTCGGACAAGCGAACACCGGGGAGCTGTTTTTT. It specifies CASSVGFGQANTGELFF.

The rearrangement joins TRBV6-5 to TRBJ1-1, with TRBD1 as a possible D gene (5 bases). The CDR3 covers 15 residues. The germline V gene has CDR1 MNHEY and CDR2 SVGAGI. The germline V and J ends were trimmed by 0 bases and 1 base, with 9 bases remaining between them. CDR3 protein: CASSYSMTANTEAFF. As DNA, the CDR3 is TGTGCCAGCAGTTACTCGATGACAGCGAACACTGAAGCTTTCTTT.

The V gene is TRBV19, the J gene TRBJ1-2; D call uncertain. Trimming took off 1 base at V and 7 bases at J, with 16 bases between the two ends. The CDR3 totals 15 residues. Looked up from germline, CDR1 is LNHDA and CDR2 is SQIVND (reference sequence). For the CDR3, the DNA is TGTGCCAGTAGTATAGGTTACAGAGCGGTGCGTGGCTACACCTTC. Its protein is CASSIGYRAVRGYTF.

This rearrangement joins TRBV30 to TRBJ2-5; D is perhaps TRBD2 (5 bases). Trimming removed 5 bases from V and 7 bases from J, with 11 bases in between. Germline V CDR1 and CDR2: GTSNPN, SVGIG (reference sequence). The CDR3 totals 11 residues. CDR3 residues: CAWGGGGTQYF. The DNA of the CDR3 is TGTGCCTGGGGAGGTGGTGGGACCCAGTACTTC.

The chain combines TRBV4-3 with TRBJ2-7, with a possible D match to TRBD2 (5 bases). The V gene's germline CDR1 is LGHNA and CDR2 YSLEER. The V end lost 3 bases, the J end lost 5 bases, and 11 bases lay between the germline ends. The CDR3 runs to 13 residues. The CDR3 here is CASSHTSFDEQYF. The CDR3 DNA follows: TGCGCCAGCAGCCATACTAGTTTTGACGAGCAGTACTTC.

This clone was seen a single time. V usage is TRBV5-1 and J usage is TRBJ2-2; the match to TRBD1 covers 9 bases. The CDR3 loop spans 14 amino acids. J gave up 3 bases and V 5 bases, and 2 bases lay outside the gene matches. Germline CDR1 and CDR2: SGHRS and YFSETQ. CDR3 nucleotides: TGCGCCAGCAGGCGACAGGGGGACACCGGGGAGCTGTTTTTT. Protein sequence: CASRRQGDTGELFF.

This rearrangement joins TRBV6-5 to TRBJ1-2, with D perhaps matching TRBD1 (6 bases). The V and J ends lost 4 bases and 1 base respectively, with 13 bases between them. CDR3 length equals 15 residues. Germline CDR1 MNHEY, CDR2 SVGAGI. The DNA of the CDR3 is TGTGCCAGCAGTTTCGACCCACAGGGTAACTATGGCTACACCTTC. Translating gives CASSFDPQGNYGYTF.

With respect to this clone: A junction boundary mismatches the germline segment, possibly from a read error. The gene calls are TRBV6-5 and TRBJ1-2; 7 bases align to TRBD1. This CDR3 comprises 14 residues. Germline CDR1 and CDR2: MNHEY and SVGAGI. The CDR3 loop reads CASSPMTGLYDYTF. As DNA, the CDR3 is TGTGCCAGCAGTCCGATGACAGGGCTCTATGACTACACCTTC.

The CDR3 sequence is CAWSKTDNYGYTF. CDR3 bases: TGTGCCTGGAGTAAGACAGATAACTATGGCTACACCTTC. The gene calls are TRBV30 and TRBJ1-2, with D possibly matching TRBD1 (5 bases). V was shortened by 2 bases and J by 1 base, with 8 bases between the two germline ends. The CDR3 spans 13 residues. From germline, CDR1 is GTSNPN and CDR2 SVGIG (reference sequence).

This sequence joins TRBV5-1 and TRBJ2-6; 8 bases map to TRBD1. V gave up 4 bases and J gave up 0 bases; unmatched junction bases: 6. Germline V gene data show CDR1 as SGHRS and CDR2 as YFSETQ. CDR3 length: 17 residues. The DNA of the CDR3 is TGCGCCAGCAGCGTCGGACAGGGCAGCTCTGGGGCCAACGTCCTGACTTTC. It translates to CASSVGQGSSGANVLTF.

This sequence joins TRBV7-8 and TRBJ1-3, with 10 bases fitting TRBD1. V lost 2 bases to trimming and J lost 1 base; unmatched junction nucleotides: 5. Germline V gene lookup returns CDR1 SGHVS and CDR2 FQNEAQ. The CDR3 runs 17 residues. The CDR3 coding sequence is TGTGCCAGCAGCTTATCGGGGACAGGGGTTTCTGGAAACACCATATATTTT. Translating it yields CASSLSGTGVSGNTIYF. The variable domain in full, completed from reference TRBV7-8 and TRBJ1-3, reads GAGVSQSPRYKVAKRGQDVALRCDPISGHVSLFWYQQALGQGPEFLTYFQNEAQLDKSGLPSDRFFAERPEGSVSTLKIQRTQQEDSAVYLCASSLSGTGVSGNTIYFGEGSWLTVV.

The V call is TRBV7-2, the J call TRBJ1-5; possibly TRBD1 for D (5 bases). Trimming removed 4 bases from V and 11 bases from J, with 12 bases in between. Germline V gene lookup returns CDR1 SGHTA and CDR2 FQGNSA. There are 12 residues in the CDR3. The CDR3 DNA reads as TGTGCCAGCAGCTCCCCGGGAGGGGCCCAGCATTTT. Protein product: CASSSPGGAQHF.

The V gene is TRBV19, the J gene TRBJ1-5, with a tentative D call TRBD1 (6 bases). The CDR3 spans 15 residues. Germline lookup yields CDR1 LNHDA and CDR2 SQIVND (reference sequence). The V gene lost 6 bases and the J gene lost 1 base, with 13 bases spanning the gap. Here the CDR3 reads CASRITDRSNQPQHF. In DNA, the CDR3 is TGTGCCAGTAGAATAACAGACAGGAGCAATCAGCCCCAGCATTTT.

The J gene is TRBJ1-2, the V gene TRBV7-2, with D unclear. Germline V gene data show CDR1 as SGHTA and CDR2 as FQGNSA. The CDR3 spans 15 residues. With 1 base removed from V and 2 bases from J, the gap between germline ends came to 11 bases. The CDR3 region is CASSLVGVPNYGYTF. The CDR3 region has the DNA TGTGCCAGCAGCTTAGTGGGAGTTCCCAACTATGGCTACACCTTC.

The chain employs TRBV5-6 and TRBJ1-2; TRBD1 is a possible D gene (5 bases). Germline loops: CDR1 SGHDT, CDR2 YYEEEE. The CDR3 covers 13 residues. The V gene lost 3 bases and the J gene lost 8 bases, with 14 bases spanning the gap. The CDR3 reads CASSSRGVRGYTF. The CDR3 DNA reads as TGTGCCAGCAGCTCAAGGGGTGTGCGGGGCTACACCTTC.

The chain has TRBV10-2 and TRBJ2-5; D is perhaps TRBD2 (6 bases). The CDR3 runs to 14 residues. The germline V gene encodes CDR1 WSHSY and CDR2 SAAADI. V shed 6 bases and J shed 8 bases, with 19 bases lying between them. The CDR3: CASRRGTARETQYF. CDR3 sequence (DNA): TGCGCCAGCAGACGCGGGACCGCCAGGGAAACCCAGTACTTC.

The chain is built from TRBV6-5 and TRBJ1-6; D gene ambiguous. There are 16 residues in the CDR3. Trimming removed 0 bases at V and 3 bases at J, with 9 bases between. Germline CDR1 and CDR2: MNHEY and SVGAGI. The CDR3 bases are TGTGCCAGCAGTTACTCGAGCCGGTTCTATAATTCACCCCTCCACTTT. Translation: CASSYSSRFYNSPLHF.

The chain combines TRBV2 with TRBJ2-3, with D unclear. Germline values: CDR1 SNHLY, CDR2 FYNNEI. The CDR3 has 15 amino acids. V was cut by 8 bases and J by 3 bases, with 18 bases left in between. The CDR3 loop is CASQPLGERTDTQYF. Written as DNA, the CDR3 is TGTGCCAGCCAACCCCTAGGAGAAAGAACAGATACGCAGTATTTT.

The sample holds one count of this clone. The V gene is TRBV19, the J gene TRBJ2-6, with D uncertain. V lost 3 bases and J 2 bases, leaving 8 bases between the germline ends. This CDR3 has 15 residues. Germline CDR1 and CDR2: LNHDA and SQIVND (reference sequence). The CDR3, as DNA: TGTGCCAGTAGTATTGTGGAGACTGGGGCCAACGTCCTGACTTTC. This codes for CASSIVETGANVLTF.

The rearrangement joins TRBV5-1 to TRBJ2-1, with a tentative D call TRBD1 (6 bases). V was clipped by 4 bases and J by 8 bases, with 16 bases between them. The V gene's germline CDR1 is SGHRS and CDR2 YFSETQ. CDR3 length equals 14 residues. CDR3 amino acids: CASSDYRVDHEQFF. The CDR3 DNA reads TGCGCCAGCAGCGATTACAGGGTTGACCATGAGCAGTTCTTC.